A single sample gave rise to the 20 T cell receptor beta chains below, sequenced in a study of CD8+CD57+ T cells in acquired aplastic anemia. Investigators profiled TCR beta VDJ and CDR3 from genomic DNA template. TCRdb used MiXCR to reprocess the reads, holding one entry per CDR3 protein. This table holds about 150,000 distinct CDR3 sequences, about 48% found once. By flow cytometry, patients selected for sequencing had shown an expansion of CD8+CD57+ cells. The source material was sorted CD4+, CD8+, or CD8+CD57+ T cells (not recorded which) from PBMCs. The origin of the receptors is a human donor with aplastic anemia.

The V and J genes are TRBV20-1 and TRBJ2-7; D is unresolved. In germline, CDR1 is DFQATT, CDR2 SNEGSKA (reference sequence). The CDR3 consists of 14 residues. Trimming removed 3 bases from V and 2 bases from J, with 14 bases in between. CDR3 DNA sequence: TGCAGTGCTAGTGAGACTGGATTCCCCTACGAGCAGTACTTC. It codes for CSASETGFPYEQYF.

Note on this clonotype: A read error may produce the germline difference seen at one junction end. This sequence joins TRBV7-6 and TRBJ2-1; D is uncertain. The CDR3 spans 13 residues. CDR1 and CDR2 from the germline V gene are SGHVS and FNYEAQ. The CDR3 reads CASSVGKYSEQFF. DNA for the CDR3: TGTGCTAGCAGTGTGGGAAAGTACAGTGAGCAGTTCTTC.

This chain joins TRBV5-1 and TRBJ2-1; 12 bases map to TRBD2. After removal of 0 bases from V and 4 bases from J, the junction contained 2 bases not matched to a gene. From germline, CDR1 is SGHRS and CDR2 YFSETQ. The CDR3 is made up of 16 amino acids. CDR3 nucleotides: TGCGCCAGCAGCTTGGAGACTAGCGGGGGTTACAATGAGCAGTTCTTC. Encoded protein: CASSLETSGGYNEQFF.

This clonotype was recorded many times. The chain links TRBV6-6 to TRBJ1-1; D unresolved. Trimming cost V 6 bases and J 0 bases, with 8 bases left between them. This CDR3 is 13 amino acids long. The germline CDR1 and CDR2 sequences are MNHNY and SVGAGI (reference sequence). The CDR3 reads CASRRAMNTEAFF. The CDR3 DNA follows: TGTGCCAGCAGGCGGGCCATGAACACTGAAGCTTTCTTT.

This clonotype was seen many times. This chain links TRBV9 with TRBJ1-6; D unresolved. The CDR3 length is 15 residues. CDR1 and CDR2 (germline): SGDLS, YYNGEE. Trimming stripped 4 bases from V and 0 bases from J, with 8 bases between. This CDR3 reads CASSPGSSYNSPLHF. CDR3 DNA sequence: TGTGCCAGCAGCCCGGGGAGCTCCTATAATTCACCCCTCCACTTT.

This chain links TRBV6-2 or TRBV6-3 with TRBJ2-3, with 9 bases fitting TRBD1. CDR3 size: 16 residues. V was pared by 6 bases and J by 1 base, with 8 bases of the junction left unmatched. The germline V gene has CDR1 MNHEY and CDR2 SVGEGT. CDR3 loop: CASSAGTGSGTDTQYF. The DNA of the CDR3 is TGTGCCAGCAGCGCCGGGACAGGGTCGGGCACAGATACGCAGTATTTT.

This clonotype was observed at least ten times. The rearrangement uses TRBV2 and TRBJ1-4; tentative D call: TRBD1 (6 bases). V lost 7 bases to trimming and J lost 3 bases, with 12 bases between them. The CDR3 length is 14 residues. CDR1 SNHLY and CDR2 FYNNEI come from the germline V gene. The CDR3 spells CASTWRQANEKLFF. In DNA form, the CDR3 reads TGTGCCAGCACCTGGAGACAGGCTAATGAAAAACTGTTTTTT.

This clonotype was counted ten times or more. J is TRBJ2-2 and V is TRBV29-1, with TRBD1 matching over 7 bases. Germline V gives CDR1 SQVTM, CDR2 ANQGSEA. This CDR3 region has 12 residues. Germline trimming cut 8 bases from V and 5 bases from J; bases unmatched to any gene: 5. The CDR3 spells CSSPGQTGELFF. CDR3 DNA sequence: TGCAGCAGCCCGGGACAGACCGGGGAGCTGTTTTTT.

The chain employs TRBV2 and TRBJ2-7; possible D gene TRBD1, 6 bases. Trimming cost V 5 bases and J 3 bases, with 14 bases left between them. From germline, CDR1 is SNHLY and CDR2 FYNNEI. This CDR3 is built from 14 residues. The CDR3 DNA sequence: TGTGCCAGCAGTTCGGCGGCAGGGGACTACGAGCAGTACTTC. The encoded protein is CASSSAAGDYEQYF. The variable domain in full, with the rest retrieved from reference TRBV2 and TRBJ2-7, is EPEVTQTPSHQVTQMGQEVILRCVPISNHLYFYWYRQILGQKVEFLVSFYNNEISEKSEIFDDQFSVERPDGSNFTLKIRSTKLEDSAMYFCASSSAAGDYEQYFGPGTRLTVT.

At least ten counts were recorded for this clonotype. The rearrangement uses TRBV19 and TRBJ2-3; TRBD2 matches at 8 bases. The CDR3 covers 15 residues. Per the germline V gene, CDR1 is LNHDA and CDR2 is SQIVND (reference sequence). After removal of 3 bases from V and 6 bases from J, the junction contained 8 bases not matched to a gene. CDR3 bases: TGTGCCAGTAGTATTGCAGCGGGGGTTCCGGATACGCAGTATTTT. Translating gives CASSIAAGVPDTQYF.

The chain carries TRBV10-3 and TRBJ2-7; 10 bases map to TRBD1. CDR1 is ENHRY, CDR2 SYGVKD, per germline. V shed 11 bases, J shed 6 bases, and the junction held 16 bases outside the gene matches. The CDR3 is 15 residues long. CDR3 coding DNA: TGTGCCTCCACCGCAAGGGACAGGGGAATTAGCGAGCAGTACTTC. The encoded protein is CASTARDRGISEQYF.

This clonotype has just one count. Sequence at one end of the junction differs from germline and may be a read error. The chain uses TRBV29-1 and TRBJ1-1; tentatively, D is TRBD1 (5 bases). Germline values: CDR1 SQVTM, CDR2 ANQGSEA. The CDR3 loop spans 13 amino acids. CDR3 sequence (DNA): TGCAGCGTCGAAGCCCAGGGGAACACTGAAGCTTTCTTT. Translated, it gives CSVEAQGNTEAFF.

The chain has TRBV2 and TRBJ1-2; maybe TRBD1 (6 bases). Trimming removed 7 bases at V and 8 bases at J, with 20 bases between. This CDR3 has 14 residues. Germline values: CDR1 SNHLY, CDR2 FYNNEI. CDR3 protein: CASTLRGGLGGYTF. The DNA of the CDR3 is TGTGCCAGCACCTTACGGGGGGGGCTTGGAGGCTACACCTTC. The entire variable domain, with the rest obtained from reference TRBV2 and TRBJ1-2, is as follows: EPEVTQTPSHQVTQMGQEVILRCVPISNHLYFYWYRQILGQKVEFLVSFYNNEISEKSEIFDDQFSVERPDGSNFTLKIRSTKLEDSAMYFCASTLRGGLGGYTFGSGTRLTVV.

This rearrangement joins TRBV5-8 to TRBJ2-5; D perhaps matches TRBD1 (6 bases). This CDR3 contains 14 residues. Trimming stripped 4 bases from V and 0 bases from J, with 10 bases between. CDR1 is SGHTS, CDR2 YDEGEE, per germline. DNA for the CDR3: TGTGCCAGCAGCGGATCAGGGGACCAAGAGACCCAGTACTTC. Translated: CASSGSGDQETQYF.

The rearrangement uses TRBV29-1 and TRBJ2-7; D gene ambiguous. The germline gives CDR1 SQVTM, CDR2 ANQGSEA. The CDR3 has 15 amino acids. The V and J ends lost 3 bases and 5 bases respectively, with 20 bases between them. CDR3 loop: CSVEGTGISLNEQYF. The CDR3 DNA follows: TGCAGCGTTGAGGGAACGGGCATCTCCCTGAACGAGCAGTACTTC.

This clonotype was seen repeatedly, ten times or more. V is TRBV7-9 and J is TRBJ2-1; 7 bases agree with TRBD1. The junction had 4 bases not matched to a gene; V was cut back by 3 bases and J by 8 bases. Germline CDR1 SEHNR, CDR2 FQNEAQ (reference sequence). The CDR3 totals 13 residues. The CDR3 protein is CASSFDRAYEQFF. DNA of the CDR3: TGTGCCAGCAGCTTTGACAGGGCGTATGAGCAGTTCTTC.

This clonotype was counted only a few times. The rearrangement joins TRBV19 to TRBJ1-2; 8 bases match TRBD1. The CDR3 is 15 amino acids. J lost 4 bases, V lost 2 bases, and 6 bases had no gene match. Germline assignment: CDR1 LNHDA and CDR2 SQIVND (reference sequence). The CDR3: CASSIQGAQSYGYTF. The CDR3 nucleotides read TGTGCCAGTAGTATACAGGGGGCTCAAAGCTATGGCTACACCTTC.

V usage is TRBV10-3 and J usage is TRBJ1-1, with 7 bases matching TRBD1. This CDR3 spans 14 amino acids. V shed 3 bases, J shed 6 bases, and the junction held 7 bases outside the gene matches. Germline CDR1 and CDR2: ENHRY and SYGVKD. CDR3 nucleotide sequence: TGTGCCATCAGTGAAATTGGTCAGGGGGCTGAAGCTTTCTTT. Protein product: CAISEIGQGAEAFF.

The chain employs TRBV2 and TRBJ1-1; TRBD1 aligns across 9 bases. The junction had 9 bases not matched to a gene; V was cut back by 6 bases and J by 1 base. Germline-derived CDR1 and CDR2 are SNHLY and FYNNEI. The CDR3 covers 16 residues. For the CDR3, the DNA is TGTGCCAGCAGCGCCGGGACAGGGCGAGGGAACACTGAAGCTTTCTTT. Amino acid sequence: CASSAGTGRGNTEAFF.

On this clonotype: A read error may explain this, as a much larger clone is one base away. The V call is TRBV19, the J call TRBJ1-5; D gene ambiguous. The CDR3 is 11 amino acids. Germline lookup yields CDR1 LNHDA and CDR2 SQIVND (reference sequence). CDR3 sequence: CASGMGQPQHF. The CDR3 DNA sequence: TGTGCCAGTGGTATGGGGCAGCCCCAGCATTTT.